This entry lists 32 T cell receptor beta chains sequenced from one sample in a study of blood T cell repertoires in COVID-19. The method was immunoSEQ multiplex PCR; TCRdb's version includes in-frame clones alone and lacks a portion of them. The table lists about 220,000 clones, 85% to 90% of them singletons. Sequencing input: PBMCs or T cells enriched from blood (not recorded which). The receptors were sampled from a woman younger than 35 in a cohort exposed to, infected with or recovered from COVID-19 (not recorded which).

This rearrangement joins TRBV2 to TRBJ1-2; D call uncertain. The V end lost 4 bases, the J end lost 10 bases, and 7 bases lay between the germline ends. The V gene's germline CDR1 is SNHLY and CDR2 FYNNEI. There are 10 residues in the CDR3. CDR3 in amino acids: CASSGLAYTF. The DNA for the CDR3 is TGTGCCAGCAGTGGTCTAGCCTACACCTTC.

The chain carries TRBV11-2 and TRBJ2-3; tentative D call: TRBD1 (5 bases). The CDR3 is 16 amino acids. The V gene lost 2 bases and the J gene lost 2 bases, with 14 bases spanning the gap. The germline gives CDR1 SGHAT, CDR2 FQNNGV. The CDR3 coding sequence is TGTGCCAGCAGCTTATTAAAGGGGAAGAACACAGATACGCAGTATTTT. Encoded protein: CASSLLKGKNTDTQYF.

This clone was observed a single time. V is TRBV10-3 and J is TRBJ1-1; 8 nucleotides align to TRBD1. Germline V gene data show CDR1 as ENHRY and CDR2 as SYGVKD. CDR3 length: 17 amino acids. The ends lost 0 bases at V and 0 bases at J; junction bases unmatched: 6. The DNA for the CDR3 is TGTGCCATCAGTGAGTCTTCCGGGACAGGCCTGAACACTGAAGCTTTCTTT. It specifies CAISESSGTGLNTEAFF.

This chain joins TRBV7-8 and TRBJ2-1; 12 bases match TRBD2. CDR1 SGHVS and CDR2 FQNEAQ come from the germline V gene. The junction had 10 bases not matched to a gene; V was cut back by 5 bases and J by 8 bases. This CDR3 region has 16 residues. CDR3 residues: CASSHPTSGRTDEQFF. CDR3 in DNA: TGTGCCAGCAGCCACCCAACTAGCGGGAGGACAGATGAGCAGTTCTTC.

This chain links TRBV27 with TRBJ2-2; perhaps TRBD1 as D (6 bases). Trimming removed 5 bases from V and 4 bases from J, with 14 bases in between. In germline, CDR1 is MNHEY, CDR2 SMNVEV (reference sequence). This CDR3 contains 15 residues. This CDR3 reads CASSPRQDVTGELFF. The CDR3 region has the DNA TGTGCCAGCAGTCCTAGACAGGACGTCACCGGGGAGCTGTTTTTT.

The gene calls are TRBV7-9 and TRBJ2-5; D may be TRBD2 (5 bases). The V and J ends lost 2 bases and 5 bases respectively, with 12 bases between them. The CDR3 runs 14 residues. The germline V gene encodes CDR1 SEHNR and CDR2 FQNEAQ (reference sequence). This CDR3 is CASSLSQGSETQYF. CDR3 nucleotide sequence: TGTGCCAGCAGCTTAAGTCAAGGGAGTGAGACCCAGTACTTC.

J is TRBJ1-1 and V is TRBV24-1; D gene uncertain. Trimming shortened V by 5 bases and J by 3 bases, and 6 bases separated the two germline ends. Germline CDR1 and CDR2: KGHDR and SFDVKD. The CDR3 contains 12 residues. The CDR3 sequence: CATSGGDTEAFF. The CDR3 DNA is TGTGCCACCAGTGGGGGAGACACTGAAGCTTTCTTT.

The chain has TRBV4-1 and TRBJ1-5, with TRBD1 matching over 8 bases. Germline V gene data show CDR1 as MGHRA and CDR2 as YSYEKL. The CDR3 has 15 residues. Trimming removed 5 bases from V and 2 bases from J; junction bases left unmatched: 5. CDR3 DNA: TGCGCCAGCAGCGGTGGACAGGGTGGCAATCAGCCCCAGCATTTT. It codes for CASSGGQGGNQPQHF.

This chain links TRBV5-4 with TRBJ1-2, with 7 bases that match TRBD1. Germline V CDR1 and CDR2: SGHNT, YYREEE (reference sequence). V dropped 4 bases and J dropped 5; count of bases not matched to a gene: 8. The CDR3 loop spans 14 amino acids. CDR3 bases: TGTGCCAGCAGCCCGGACAGGTTCATTTATGGCTACACCTTC. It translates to CASSPDRFIYGYTF. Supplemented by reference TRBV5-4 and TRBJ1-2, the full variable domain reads ETGVTQSPTHLIKTRGQQVTLRCSSQSGHNTVSWYQQALGQGPQFIFQYYREEENGRGNFPPRFSGLQFPNYSSELNVNALELDDSALYLCASSPDRFIYGYTFGSGTRLTVV.

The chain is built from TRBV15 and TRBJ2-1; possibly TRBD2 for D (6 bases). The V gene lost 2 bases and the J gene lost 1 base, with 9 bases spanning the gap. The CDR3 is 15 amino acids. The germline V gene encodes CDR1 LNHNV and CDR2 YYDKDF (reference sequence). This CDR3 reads CATSRSSASYNEQFF. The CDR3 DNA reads TGTGCCACCAGCAGATCTAGCGCGTCCTACAATGAGCAGTTCTTC. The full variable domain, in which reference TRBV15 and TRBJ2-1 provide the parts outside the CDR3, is DAMVIQNPRYQVTQFGKPVTLSCSQTLNHNVMYWYQQKSSQAPKLLFHYYDKDFNNEADTPDNFQSRRPNTSFCFLDIRSPGLGDTAMYLCATSRSSASYNEQFFGPGTRLTVL.

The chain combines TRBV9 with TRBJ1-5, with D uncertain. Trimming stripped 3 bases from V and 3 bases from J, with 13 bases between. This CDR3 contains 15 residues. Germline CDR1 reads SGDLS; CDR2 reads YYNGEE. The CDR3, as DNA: TGTGCCAGCAGCGCACAGAGCTCACTCAATCAGCCCCAGCATTTT. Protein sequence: CASSAQSSLNQPQHF.

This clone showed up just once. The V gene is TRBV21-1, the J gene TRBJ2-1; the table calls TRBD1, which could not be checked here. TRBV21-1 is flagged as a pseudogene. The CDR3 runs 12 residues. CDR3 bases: TGTGCCAGCAACCCAGGGGGCGACGAGCAGTTCTTC. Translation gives CASNPGGDEQFF.

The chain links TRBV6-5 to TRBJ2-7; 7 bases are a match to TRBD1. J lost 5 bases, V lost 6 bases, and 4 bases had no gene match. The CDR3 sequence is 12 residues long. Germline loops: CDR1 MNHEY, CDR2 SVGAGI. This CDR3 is CASSDRDDEQYF. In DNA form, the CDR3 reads TGTGCCAGCAGCGACAGGGACGACGAGCAGTACTTC.

The CDR3: CASSSRTFSLSGNTIYF. CDR3 DNA: TGTGCCAGCAGTTCGAGGACTTTTTCCCTCTCTGGAAACACCATATATTTT. V gene TRBV28 combines with J gene TRBJ1-3; no clear D gene. Germline V lookup: CDR1 MDHEN, CDR2 SYDVKM. Trimming stripped 4 bases from V and 0 bases from J, with 16 bases between. The CDR3 sequence is 17 residues long.

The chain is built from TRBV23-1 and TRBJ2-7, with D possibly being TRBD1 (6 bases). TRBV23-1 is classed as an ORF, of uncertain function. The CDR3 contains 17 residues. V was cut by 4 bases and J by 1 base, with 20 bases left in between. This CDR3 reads CASSLSGTSAISYEQYF. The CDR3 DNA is TGCGCCAGCAGTCTCTCCGGGACAAGTGCAATTTCCTACGAGCAGTACTTC.

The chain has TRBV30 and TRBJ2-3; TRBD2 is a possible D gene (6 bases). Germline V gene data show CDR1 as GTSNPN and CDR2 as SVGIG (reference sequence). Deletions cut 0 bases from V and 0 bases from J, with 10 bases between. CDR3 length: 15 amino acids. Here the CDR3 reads CAWSVSGTSTDTQYF. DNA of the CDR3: TGTGCCTGGAGTGTATCCGGGACTAGCACAGATACGCAGTATTTT.

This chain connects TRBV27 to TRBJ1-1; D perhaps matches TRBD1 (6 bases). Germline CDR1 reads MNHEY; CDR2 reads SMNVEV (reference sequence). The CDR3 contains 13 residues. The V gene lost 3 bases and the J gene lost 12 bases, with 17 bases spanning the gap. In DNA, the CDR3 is TGTGCCAGCAGTTTCCAAGGCAGGGGAGTACCTTTCTTT. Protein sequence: CASSFQGRGVPFF.

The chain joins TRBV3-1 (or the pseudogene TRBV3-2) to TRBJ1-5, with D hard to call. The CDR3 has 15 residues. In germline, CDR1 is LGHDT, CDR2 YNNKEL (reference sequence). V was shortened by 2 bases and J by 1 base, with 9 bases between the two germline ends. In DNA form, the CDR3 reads TGTGCCAGCAGCCAACTGTCGGGGAGCAATCAGCCCCAGCATTTT. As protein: CASSQLSGSNQPQHF.

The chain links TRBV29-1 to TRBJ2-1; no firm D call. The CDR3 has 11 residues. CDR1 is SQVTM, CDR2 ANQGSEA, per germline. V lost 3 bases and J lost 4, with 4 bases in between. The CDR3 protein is CSVDLYNEQFF. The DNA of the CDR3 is TGCAGCGTTGACCTGTACAATGAGCAGTTCTTC.

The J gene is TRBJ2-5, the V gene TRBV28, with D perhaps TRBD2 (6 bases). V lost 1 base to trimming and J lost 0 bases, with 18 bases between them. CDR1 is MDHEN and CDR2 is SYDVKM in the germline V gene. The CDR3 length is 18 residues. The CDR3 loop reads CASSLSLGSRENQETQYF. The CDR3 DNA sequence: TGTGCCAGCAGTTTATCTCTCGGGAGCCGCGAAAACCAAGAGACCCAGTACTTC.

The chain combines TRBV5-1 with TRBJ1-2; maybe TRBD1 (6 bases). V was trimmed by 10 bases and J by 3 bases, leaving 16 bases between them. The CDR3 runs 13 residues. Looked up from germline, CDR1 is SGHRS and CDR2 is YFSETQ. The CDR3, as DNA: TGCGCCCGCGGGGGCGGGGGGGACTATGGCTACACCTTC. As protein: CARGGGGDYGYTF.

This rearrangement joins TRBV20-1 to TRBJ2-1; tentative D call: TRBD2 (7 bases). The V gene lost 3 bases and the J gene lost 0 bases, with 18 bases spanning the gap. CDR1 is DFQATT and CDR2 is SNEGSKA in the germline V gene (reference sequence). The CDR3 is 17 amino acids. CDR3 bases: TGCAGTGCTAGTAGAGGGGGGGGGAAGACCTCCTACAATGAGCAGTTCTTC. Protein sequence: CSASRGGGKTSYNEQFF.

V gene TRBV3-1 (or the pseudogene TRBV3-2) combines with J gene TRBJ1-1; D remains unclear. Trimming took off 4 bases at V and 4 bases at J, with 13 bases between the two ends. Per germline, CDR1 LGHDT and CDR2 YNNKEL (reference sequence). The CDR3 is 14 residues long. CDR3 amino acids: CASSLRGSSTEAFF. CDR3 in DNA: TGTGCCAGCAGCCTCAGAGGGTCGAGCACTGAAGCTTTCTTT.

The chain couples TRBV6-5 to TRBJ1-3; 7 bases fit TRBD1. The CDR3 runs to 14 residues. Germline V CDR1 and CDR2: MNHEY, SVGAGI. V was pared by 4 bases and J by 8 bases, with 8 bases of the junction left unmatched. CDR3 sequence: CASSSRQGTDTIYF. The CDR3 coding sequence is TGTGCCAGCAGTTCTCGACAGGGTACGGACACCATATATTTT.

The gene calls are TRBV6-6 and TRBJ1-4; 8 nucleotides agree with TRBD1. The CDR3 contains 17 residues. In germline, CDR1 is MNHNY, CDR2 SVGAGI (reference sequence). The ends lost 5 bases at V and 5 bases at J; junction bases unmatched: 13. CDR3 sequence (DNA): TGTGCCAGCAGTCCCCCAGGGGGCCTGGCAGAGAATGAAAAACTGTTTTTT. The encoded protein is CASSPPGGLAENEKLFF.

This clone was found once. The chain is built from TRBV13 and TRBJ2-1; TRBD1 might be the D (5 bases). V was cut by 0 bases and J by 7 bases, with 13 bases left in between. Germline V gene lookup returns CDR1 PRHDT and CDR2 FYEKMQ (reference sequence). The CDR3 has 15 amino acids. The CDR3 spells CASSLGTVGTNEQFF. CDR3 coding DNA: TGTGCCAGCAGCTTAGGGACAGTTGGCACAAATGAGCAGTTCTTC. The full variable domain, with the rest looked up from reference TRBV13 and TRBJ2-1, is AAGVIQSPRHLIKEKRETATLKCYPIPRHDTVYWYQQGPGQDPQFLISFYEKMQSDKGSIPDRFSAQQFSDYHSELNMSSLELGDSALYFCASSLGTVGTNEQFFGPGTRLTVL.

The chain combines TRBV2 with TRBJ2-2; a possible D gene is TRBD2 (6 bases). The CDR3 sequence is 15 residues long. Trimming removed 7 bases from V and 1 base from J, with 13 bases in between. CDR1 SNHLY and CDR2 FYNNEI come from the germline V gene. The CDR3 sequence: CASIPGTQNTGELFF. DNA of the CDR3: TGTGCCAGCATCCCCGGGACTCAGAACACCGGGGAGCTGTTTTTT.

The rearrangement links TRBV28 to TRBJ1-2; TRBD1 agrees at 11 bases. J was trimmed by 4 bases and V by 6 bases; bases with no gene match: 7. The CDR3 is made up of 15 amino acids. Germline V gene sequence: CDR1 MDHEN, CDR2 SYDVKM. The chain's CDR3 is CASSETGTGGYGYTF. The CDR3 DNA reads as TGTGCCAGCAGCGAAACAGGGACAGGGGGCTATGGCTACACCTTC.

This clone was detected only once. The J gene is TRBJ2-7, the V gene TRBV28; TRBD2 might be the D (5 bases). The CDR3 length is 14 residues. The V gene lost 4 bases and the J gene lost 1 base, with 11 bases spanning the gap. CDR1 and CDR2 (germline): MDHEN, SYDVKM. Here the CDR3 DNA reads TGTGCCAGCAGTTACCCCGGGGATTCCTACGAGCAGTACTTC. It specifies CASSYPGDSYEQYF.

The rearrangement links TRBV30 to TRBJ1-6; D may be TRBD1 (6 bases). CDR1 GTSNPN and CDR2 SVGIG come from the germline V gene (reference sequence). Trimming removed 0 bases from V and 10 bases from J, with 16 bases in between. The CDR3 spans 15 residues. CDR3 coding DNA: TGTGCCTGGAGTGTAGGGGGACGTTGGCCCTCACCCCTCCACTTT. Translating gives CAWSVGGRWPSPLHF. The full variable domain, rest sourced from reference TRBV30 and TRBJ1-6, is SQTIHQWPATLVQPVGSPLSLECTVEGTSNPNLYWYRQAAGRGLQLLFYSVGIGQISSEVPQNLSASRPQDRQFILSSKKLLLSDSGFYLCAWSVGGRWPSPLHFGNGTRLTVT.

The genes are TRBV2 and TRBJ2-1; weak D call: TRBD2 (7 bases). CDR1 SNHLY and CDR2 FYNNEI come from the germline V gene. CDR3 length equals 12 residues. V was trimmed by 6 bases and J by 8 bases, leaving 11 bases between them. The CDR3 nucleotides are TGTGCCAGCAGGCAGGGGAGGGATGAGCAGTTCTTC. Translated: CASRQGRDEQFF.

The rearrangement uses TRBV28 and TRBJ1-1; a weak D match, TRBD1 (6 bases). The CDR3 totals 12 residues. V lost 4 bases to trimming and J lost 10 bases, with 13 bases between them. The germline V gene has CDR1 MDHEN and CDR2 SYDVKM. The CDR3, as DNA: TGTGCCAGCAGTTCTGAGGGGGTGATAGCTTTCTTT. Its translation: CASSSEGVIAFF.